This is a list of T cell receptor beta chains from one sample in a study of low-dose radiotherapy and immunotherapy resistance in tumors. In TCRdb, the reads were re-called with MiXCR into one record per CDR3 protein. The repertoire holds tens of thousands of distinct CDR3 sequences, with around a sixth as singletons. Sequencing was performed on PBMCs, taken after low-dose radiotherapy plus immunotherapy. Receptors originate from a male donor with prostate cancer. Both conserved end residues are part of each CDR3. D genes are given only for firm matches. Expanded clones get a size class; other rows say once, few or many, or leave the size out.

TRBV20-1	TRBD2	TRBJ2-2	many	CSAILAVNTGELFF	TGCAGTGCCATACTAGCGGTTAACACCGGGGAGCTGTTTTTT
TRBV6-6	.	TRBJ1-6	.	CASADGGVGSPLHF	TGTGCCAGCGCCGACGGCGGGGTTGGATCACCCCTCCACTTT
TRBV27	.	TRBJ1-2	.	CASRGAGPGSYGYTF	TGTGCCAGCCGAGGGGCAGGGCCGGGAAGTTATGGCTACACCTTC
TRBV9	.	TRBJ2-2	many	CASSVASTGELFF	TGTGCCAGCAGCGTAGCAAGCACCGGGGAGCTGTTTTTT
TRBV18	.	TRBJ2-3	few	CASSPPMRGASDTQYF	TGTGCCAGCTCACCACCCATGCGGGGAGCGTCAGATACGCAGTATTTT
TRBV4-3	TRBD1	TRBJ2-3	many	CASSQFLPGQGLRDTQYF	TGCGCCAGCAGCCAATTCCTGCCGGGACAGGGTCTCCGGGATACGCAGTATTTT
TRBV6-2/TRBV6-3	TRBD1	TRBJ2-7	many	CASSSPGQGQDF	TGTGCCAGCAGCTCTCCGGGACAAGGACAGGACTTC
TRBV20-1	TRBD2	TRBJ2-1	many	CSARKLAGGSNEQFF	TGCAGTGCTAGAAAACTAGCGGGAGGTTCCAATGAGCAGTTCTTC
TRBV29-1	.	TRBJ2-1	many	CSVEGLGYEQFF	TGCAGCGTTGAAGGTCTGGGGTATGAGCAGTTCTTC
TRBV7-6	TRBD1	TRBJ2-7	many	CASSLFRGPPYEQYF	TGTGCCAGCAGCTTATTCAGGGGGCCCCCCTACGAGCAGTACTTC
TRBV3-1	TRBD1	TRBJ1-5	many	CASSQTGEGNQPQHF	TGTGCCAGCAGCCAAACAGGGGAGGGCAATCAGCCCCAGCATTTT
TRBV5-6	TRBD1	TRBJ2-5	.	CASSPETGAQETQYF	TGTGCCAGCAGCCCCGAGACAGGGGCCCAAGAGACCCAGTACTTC
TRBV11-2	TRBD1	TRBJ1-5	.	CASSLDRGANQPQHF	TGTGCCAGCAGCTTAGACAGGGGGGCCAATCAGCCCCAGCATTTT
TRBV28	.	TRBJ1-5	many	CASSPPTDNSNQPQHF	TGTGCCAGCAGTCCCCCGACGGATAATAGCAATCAGCCCCAGCATTTT
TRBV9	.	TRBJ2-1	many	CASSPRTGNEQFF	TGTGCCAGCAGCCCTCGAACAGGAAATGAGCAGTTCTTC
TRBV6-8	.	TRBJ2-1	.	CASSYRLGDEQFF	TGTGCCAGCAGTTACAGGCTCGGGGATGAGCAGTTCTTC
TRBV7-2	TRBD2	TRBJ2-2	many	CASSLASLTGGTGELFF	TGTGCCAGCAGCTTAGCCAGTTTGACGGGAGGCACCGGGGAGCTGTTTTTT
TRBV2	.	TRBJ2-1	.	CASNVSGRRSSYNEQFF	TGTGCCAGCAATGTATCAGGTCGTAGGAGCTCCTACAATGAGCAGTTCTTC
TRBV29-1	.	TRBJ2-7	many	CSVGLWEGTYEQYF	TGCAGCGTTGGGCTCTGGGAAGGGACCTACGAGCAGTACTTC
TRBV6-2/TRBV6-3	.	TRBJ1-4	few	CASSYGGGNGEKLFF	TGTGCCAGCAGTTACGGGGGGGGAAACGGTGAAAAACTGTTTTTT
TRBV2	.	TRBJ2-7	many	CASGDSPTYEQYF	TGTGCCAGCGGCGACAGCCCCACCTACGAGCAGTACTTC
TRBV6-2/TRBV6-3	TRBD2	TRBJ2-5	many	CASSFGRETQYF	TGTGCCAGCAGTTTCGGGAGGGAGACCCAGTACTTC
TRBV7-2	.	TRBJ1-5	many	CASSPRGTHSNQPQHF	TGTGCCAGCAGCCCGAGAGGAACTCATAGCAATCAGCCCCAGCATTTT
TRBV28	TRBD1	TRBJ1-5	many	CASTSTGTGYQPQHF	TGTGCCAGCACCTCTACCGGGACAGGTTATCAGCCCCAGCATTTT
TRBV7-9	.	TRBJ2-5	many	CASSLDRVQETQYF	TGTGCCAGCAGCTTAGACAGGGTCCAAGAGACCCAGTACTTC
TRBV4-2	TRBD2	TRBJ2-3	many	CASSQDRGSGFLVLSTDTQYF	TGTGCCAGCAGCCAAGATCGCGGTAGCGGGTTCCTGGTCCTAAGCACAGATACGCAGTATTTT
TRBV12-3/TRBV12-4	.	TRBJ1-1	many	CASSYRREMNTEAFF	TGTGCCAGCAGTTACCGCAGGGAAATGAACACTGAAGCTTTCTTT
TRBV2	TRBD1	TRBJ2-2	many	CASSEAPKTGKVGELFF	TGTGCCAGCAGTGAAGCGCCAAAGACAGGGAAGGTCGGGGAGCTGTTTTTT
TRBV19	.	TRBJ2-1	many	CASKETRRNEQFF	TGTGCCAGTAAGGAGACTAGACGGAATGAGCAGTTCTTC
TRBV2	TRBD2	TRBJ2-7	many	CASGSGGYEQYF	TGTGCCAGCGGTAGCGGGGGCTACGAGCAGTACTTC
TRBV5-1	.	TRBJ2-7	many	CASSLFGERGDEQYF	TGCGCCAGCAGCTTGTTTGGAGAGCGAGGCGACGAGCAGTACTTC
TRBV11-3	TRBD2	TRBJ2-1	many	CASSPTPLAGGNEQFF	TGTGCCAGCAGCCCGACACCCCTAGCGGGAGGGAATGAGCAGTTCTTC
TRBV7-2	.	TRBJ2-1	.	CASSLDGGRYNEQFF	TGTGCCAGCAGCCTAGACGGGGGCCGTTACAATGAGCAGTTCTTC
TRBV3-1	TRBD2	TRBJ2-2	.	CASRSGTRDAGELFF	TGTGCCAGCAGATCCGGGACTAGAGATGCCGGGGAGCTGTTTTTT
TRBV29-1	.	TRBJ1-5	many	CSVGGSNQPQHF	TGCAGCGTGGGGGGGAGCAATCAGCCCCAGCATTTT